Listed here are 27 T cell receptor beta chains from one sample, sequenced in a study of blood T cell repertoires in COVID-19. Sequenced by immunoSEQ multiplex PCR; TCRdb stores in-frame clones only, minus some. The table shows about 310,000 clones, with 87% occurring only once. The sample comprised peripheral blood. These receptors were taken from a man in his fifties or sixties with active or convalescent COVID-19.

A note on this clone: The germline gene is not matched at one end of the junction; a read error may be the cause. The J gene is TRBJ1-2, the V gene TRBV7-3, with D tentatively TRBD1 (6 bases). CDR3 length equals 14 residues. CDR1 and CDR2 from the germline V gene are SGHTA and FQGTGA. CDR3 loop: CASGFMGANYGYTF. The CDR3 DNA is TGTGCCAGCGGCTTTATGGGGGCAAATTATGGCTACACCTTC. Full variable domain (rest looked up from reference TRBV7-3 and TRBJ1-2): GAGVSQTPSNKVTEKGKYVELRCDPISGHTALYWYRQSLGQGPEFLIYFQGTGAADDSGLPNDRFFAVRPEGSVSTLKIQRTERGDSAVYLCASGFMGANYGYTFGSGTRLTVV.

This chain uses TRBV28 with TRBJ2-7; TRBD2 aligns across 8 bases. Germline CDR1 is MDHEN and CDR2 is SYDVKM. V was clipped by 6 bases and J by 3 bases; unmatched bases: 4. This CDR3 is 13 amino acids long. The CDR3 DNA is TGTGCCAGCAGCCCGAGCGGGGGCTACGAGCAGTACTTC. Translated: CASSPSGGYEQYF. The full variable domain, in which reference TRBV28 and TRBJ2-7 provide the parts outside the CDR3, is DVKVTQSSRYLVKRTGEKVFLECVQDMDHENMFWYRQDPGLGLRLIYFSYDVKMKEKGDIPEGYSVSREKKERFSLILESASTNQTSMYLCASSPSGGYEQYFGPGTRLTVT.

This chain's CDR3 is CASSLSGQGWYEQFF. CDR3 nucleotides: TGTGCCAGCAGTCTTTCGGGACAGGGGTGGTATGAGCAGTTCTTC. The chain links TRBV28 to TRBJ2-1, with 10 bases identical to TRBD1. CDR3 length: 15 residues. Germline assignment: CDR1 MDHEN and CDR2 SYDVKM. V was pared by 5 bases and J by 8 bases, with 9 bases of the junction left unmatched.

This rearrangement joins TRBV29-1 to TRBJ2-2, with D possibly matching TRBD2 (5 bases). V was trimmed by 4 bases and J by 5 bases, leaving 11 bases between them. The germline V gene encodes CDR1 SQVTM and CDR2 ANQGSEA. The CDR3 runs to 13 residues. Here the CDR3 DNA reads TGCAGCGTTGGTGGGAGCGGAACCGGGGAGCTGTTTTTT. This gives the protein CSVGGSGTGELFF.

This clone was recorded only once. The chain is built from TRBV30 and TRBJ2-5, with TRBD2 matching over 7 bases. V gave up 7 bases and J gave up 5 bases; unmatched junction bases: 7. The germline V gene encodes CDR1 GTSNPN and CDR2 SVGIG (reference sequence). The CDR3 runs to 12 residues. Here the CDR3 DNA reads TGTGCCTACGGGAGGTTTGAGGAGACCCAGTACTTC. Protein: CAYGRFEETQYF.

The rearrangement links TRBV6-1 to TRBJ2-7; 11 bases agree with TRBD1. J was trimmed by 3 bases and V by 4 bases; bases with no gene match: 8. In germline, CDR1 is MNHNS, CDR2 SASEGT. The CDR3 has 16 amino acids. The DNA for the CDR3 is TGTGCCAGCAGTGTCGCCTGGACAGGGGGCCTCTACGAGCAGTACTTC. Its protein product is CASSVAWTGGLYEQYF.

The genes are TRBV4-3 and TRBJ1-5; maybe TRBD1 (5 bases). With 4 bases removed from V and 0 bases from J, the gap between germline ends came to 7 bases. Germline CDR1 and CDR2: LGHNA and YSLEER. The CDR3 has 14 amino acids. The CDR3 is CASSLTDSNQPQHF. In nucleotides, the CDR3 is TGCGCCAGCAGCCTGACAGATAGCAATCAGCCCCAGCATTTT.

The rearrangement uses TRBV7-8 and TRBJ2-6; TRBD1 might be the D (6 bases). The V and J ends lost 3 bases and 1 base respectively, with 7 bases between them. This CDR3 spans 15 amino acids. Germline V gene lookup returns CDR1 SGHVS and CDR2 FQNEAQ. CDR3 sequence reads: CASSFTGSGANVLTF. The CDR3 DNA sequence: TGTGCCAGCAGCTTTACAGGGTCTGGGGCCAACGTCCTGACTTTC.

The chain uses TRBV10-3 and TRBJ2-2; D ambiguous. V lost 0 bases to trimming and J lost 0 bases, with 14 bases between them. There are 18 residues in the CDR3. Germline CDR1 and CDR2: ENHRY and SYGVKD. CDR3 region: CAISESGAAPTNTGELFF. The DNA of the CDR3 is TGTGCCATCAGTGAGTCAGGCGCGGCGCCGACGAACACCGGGGAGCTGTTTTTT.

This chain connects TRBV2 to TRBJ1-2, with 8 nucleotides matching TRBD1. This CDR3 contains 13 residues. Germline trimming cut 9 bases from V and 0 bases from J; bases unmatched to any gene: 3. Germline CDR1 and CDR2: SNHLY and FYNNEI. CDR3 sequence (DNA): TGTGCCAGGTCACAGGGGGCTAACTATGGCTACACCTTC. Its translation: CARSQGANYGYTF.

The V gene is TRBV7-6, the J gene TRBJ2-1, with 12 bases fitting TRBD2. The length of the CDR3 is 14 residues. Per germline, CDR1 SGHVS and CDR2 FNYEAQ. V dropped 4 bases and J dropped 5; count of bases not matched to a gene: 0. The CDR3 sequence: CASSSSGGDNEQFF. The CDR3, as DNA: TGTGCCAGCAGCTCTAGCGGGGGGGACAATGAGCAGTTCTTC. Combining the CDR3 with reference TRBV7-6 and TRBJ2-1 gives the whole variable domain GAGVSQSPRYKVTKRGQDVALRCDPISGHVSLYWYRQALGQGPEFLTYFNYEAQQDKSGLPNDRFSAERPEGSISTLTIQRTEQRDSAMYRCASSSSGGDNEQFFGPGTRLTVL.

The chain joins TRBV19 to TRBJ1-3, with D perhaps matching TRBD1 (5 bases). The V end lost 5 bases, the J end lost 0 bases, and 8 bases lay between the germline ends. Germline values: CDR1 LNHDA, CDR2 SQIVND (reference sequence). The CDR3 has 14 amino acids. CDR3 protein: CASSSGPSGNTIYF. DNA of the CDR3: TGTGCCAGTAGTTCAGGGCCCTCTGGAAACACCATATATTTT.

The CDR3 protein is CSARDREDTGELFF. The CDR3 coding sequence is TGCAGCGCTAGGGACAGGGAGGACACCGGGGAGCTGTTTTTT. V gene TRBV29-1 combines with J gene TRBJ2-2; 9 positions agree with TRBD1. CDR1 and CDR2 from the germline V gene are SQVTM and ANQGSEA. CDR3 length equals 14 residues. Trimming removed 7 bases from V and 3 bases from J; junction bases left unmatched: 6.

The rearrangement uses TRBV12-3 or TRBV12-4 and TRBJ1-5; D is perhaps TRBD1 (6 bases). Trimming stripped 4 bases from V and 4 bases from J, with 8 bases between. This CDR3 comprises 13 residues. CDR3 residues: CASSYRENQPQHF. The CDR3 bases are TGTGCCAGCAGTTACAGGGAGAATCAGCCCCAGCATTTT.

This chain connects TRBV5-4 to TRBJ2-3, with 7 bases matching TRBD1. The CDR3 spans 15 residues. V lost 3 bases to trimming and J lost 0 bases; unmatched junction nucleotides: 4. CDR1 is SGHNT and CDR2 is YYREEE in the germline V gene (reference sequence). CDR3 coding DNA: TGTGCCAGCAGCTCGAAACAGGGGAGCACAGATACGCAGTATTTT. Amino acid sequence: CASSSKQGSTDTQYF.

V is TRBV12-5 and J is TRBJ2-5; the match to TRBD1 covers 9 bases. Losses at the gene ends were 3 bases for V and 2 bases for J; bases not matched to a gene: 7. The CDR3 is 16 residues long. Germline loops: CDR1 LGHNT, CDR2 FRNRAP. CDR3 protein: CASGLRMGQGQETQYF. The CDR3 bases are TGTGCTAGTGGTTTACGAATGGGACAGGGTCAAGAGACCCAGTACTTC.

The genes are TRBV18 and TRBJ2-1; 13 nucleotides align to TRBD2. In germline, CDR1 is KGHSH, CDR2 LQKENI. After removal of 3 bases from V and 5 bases from J, the junction contained 19 bases not matched to a gene. This CDR3 spans 21 amino acids. CDR3 in DNA: TGTGCCAGCTCACCCCCAGGTATGAGACTAGCGGGAGGATTCCCCGACAATGAGCAGTTCTTC. This encodes CASSPPGMRLAGGFPDNEQFF.

This clone was found once. The chain recombines TRBV24-1 with TRBJ2-2, with D tentatively TRBD2 (7 bases). The CDR3 spans 15 residues. Germline V gives CDR1 KGHDR, CDR2 SFDVKD. Trimming took 5 bases from V and 2 from J, leaving 11 bases between them. This CDR3 is CATSVGGGNTGELFF. The CDR3 DNA sequence: TGTGCCACCAGTGTGGGAGGGGGAAACACCGGGGAGCTGTTTTTT.

The V and J genes are TRBV18 and TRBJ2-1, with a tentative D call TRBD2 (9 bases). V lost 1 base and J lost 2, with 30 bases in between. This CDR3 contains 22 residues. Germline CDR1 reads KGHSH; CDR2 reads LQKENI. CDR3 protein: CASSPRVRGPTQRGDPYNEQFF. The CDR3 region has the DNA TGTGCCAGCTCACCACGAGTCAGGGGGCCTACACAGCGGGGGGACCCCTACAATGAGCAGTTCTTC.

The chain joins TRBV27 to TRBJ1-2; the match to TRBD1 covers 7 bases. The CDR3 runs to 14 residues. With 7 bases clipped from V and 4 bases from J, the junction kept 9 bases outside the gene matches. The germline V gene has CDR1 MNHEY and CDR2 SMNVEV (reference sequence). In DNA form, the CDR3 reads TGTGCCAGCAAGCCACAGGGGCCAGGCTATGGCTACACCTTC. Translated: CASKPQGPGYGYTF.

The V gene is TRBV4-1, the J gene TRBJ1-2; 7 bases are a match to TRBD1. The CDR3 is 15 amino acids. V gave up 5 bases and J gave up 3 bases; unmatched junction bases: 9. Germline V gene sequence: CDR1 MGHRA, CDR2 YSYEKL. Here the CDR3 DNA reads TGCGCCAGCAGCGAGGGGGCAGGATCCGACTATGGCTACACCTTC. Residues: CASSEGAGSDYGYTF.

The table lists this clone with a few counts. The chain is built from TRBV9 and TRBJ2-7; 7 bases are shared with TRBD2. The CDR3 contains 14 residues. Trimming took 0 bases from V and 3 from J; bases not matched to a gene: 3. Per germline, CDR1 SGDLS and CDR2 YYNGEE. The CDR3 reads CASSVVASGYEQYF. The CDR3 DNA sequence: TGTGCCAGCAGCGTAGTCGCTAGCGGCTACGAGCAGTACTTC.

V gene TRBV5-1 combines with J gene TRBJ1-5; TRBD1 matches 7 bases. The CDR3 runs to 14 residues. V shed 4 bases and J 2 bases; nucleotides not matched to a gene: 3. The germline V gene encodes CDR1 SGHRS and CDR2 YFSETQ. The CDR3 reads CASSPGTGNQPQHF. For the CDR3, the DNA is TGCGCCAGCAGCCCTGGGACAGGCAATCAGCCCCAGCATTTT.

This sequence joins TRBV13 and TRBJ2-1; TRBD2 is a possible D gene (6 bases). The length of the CDR3 is 18 residues. The germline gives CDR1 PRHDT, CDR2 FYEKMQ (reference sequence). V was pared by 2 bases and J by 0 bases, with 17 bases between. Written as DNA, the CDR3 is TGTGCCAGCAGCTTAAGGCCCTTTCTAGCGAGCTCCTACAATGAGCAGTTCTTC. Its protein is CASSLRPFLASSYNEQFF. The full variable domain, with the rest looked up from reference TRBV13 and TRBJ2-1, is AAGVIQSPRHLIKEKRETATLKCYPIPRHDTVYWYQQGPGQDPQFLISFYEKMQSDKGSIPDRFSAQQFSDYHSELNMSSLELGDSALYFCASSLRPFLASSYNEQFFGPGTRLTVL.

The J gene is TRBJ2-3, the V gene TRBV4-2, with D hard to call. Trimming shortened V by 2 bases and J by 4 bases, and 7 bases separated the two germline ends. The length of the CDR3 is 13 residues. CDR1 and CDR2 from the germline V gene are LGHNA and YNFKEQ. The CDR3 sequence is CASSQSLADTQYF. The CDR3 DNA reads as TGTGCCAGCAGCCAATCCCTAGCAGATACGCAGTATTTT.

V and J are TRBV28 and TRBJ1-1; 8 bases match TRBD1. Trimming took 4 bases from V and 1 from J; bases not matched to a gene: 8. The CDR3 has 16 residues. CDR1 and CDR2 (germline): MDHEN, SYDVKM. The CDR3 loop is CASSYVRGHENTEAFF. The CDR3 bases are TGTGCCAGCAGTTATGTCAGGGGGCATGAGAACACTGAAGCTTTCTTT.

This CDR3 is CASSPRQAAQGGYTF. The DNA of the CDR3 is TGTGCCAGCAGCCCTCGACAGGCGGCGCAAGGTGGCTACACCTTC. The V call is TRBV9, the J call TRBJ1-2; D is perhaps TRBD1 (6 bases). V lost 4 bases and J lost 7, with 20 bases in between. The CDR3 covers 15 residues. Germline CDR1 and CDR2: SGDLS and YYNGEE.